The TCR beta chain described here comes from a study of T cells in Graves' hyperthyroidism and ophthalmopathy. Study-level findings and limits: Blood also held most thyroid clonotypes expanded beyond 0.001.

TCR beta CDR3 region amplification was performed from RNA transcripts. The primer set for the first-round RT-PCR of the TCR CDR3 was HTBI. TCRdb re-called the multiplex PCR reads with MiXCR, one entry per CDR3 protein. The data contain 470,000 or so distinct CDR3 sequences, about 20% of them singletons. CDR1 is MNHNS and CDR2 is SASEGT in the germline V gene. The V and J ends lost 6 bases and 4 bases, in that order; junction bases with no gene match: 10. The CDR3 is made up of 15 amino acids. In regard to this clonotype: The target antigen is unknown.

The sample consisted of blood. The TCR originated in a man aged 18 to 29 with Graves' hyperthyroidism. The chain employs TRBV6-1 and TRBJ2-5; 8 nucleotides agree with TRBD1. The CDR3: CASSLRQGYGETQYF. DNA for the CDR3: TGTGCCAGCAGCCTGCGACAGGGGTATGGAGAGACCCAGTACTTC.